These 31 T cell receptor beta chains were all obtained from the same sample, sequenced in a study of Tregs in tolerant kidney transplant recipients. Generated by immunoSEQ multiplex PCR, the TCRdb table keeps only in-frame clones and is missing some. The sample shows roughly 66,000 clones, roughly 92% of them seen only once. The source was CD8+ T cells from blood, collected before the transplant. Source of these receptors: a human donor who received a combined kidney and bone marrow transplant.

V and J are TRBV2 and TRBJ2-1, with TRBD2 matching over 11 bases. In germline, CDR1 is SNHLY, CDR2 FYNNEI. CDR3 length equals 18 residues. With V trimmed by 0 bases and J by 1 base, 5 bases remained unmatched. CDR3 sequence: CASSEALLAGVSYNEQFF. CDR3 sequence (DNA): TGTGCCAGCAGTGAAGCGCTACTAGCGGGAGTATCCTACAATGAGCAGTTCTTC.

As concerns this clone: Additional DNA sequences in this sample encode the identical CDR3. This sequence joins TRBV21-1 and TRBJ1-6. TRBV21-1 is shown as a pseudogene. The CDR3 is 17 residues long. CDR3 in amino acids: CASSPVEGKEDNSPLHF. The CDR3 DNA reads TGTGCCAGCAGCCCCGTGGAGGGAAAAGAGGACAATTCCCCCCTCCACTTT.

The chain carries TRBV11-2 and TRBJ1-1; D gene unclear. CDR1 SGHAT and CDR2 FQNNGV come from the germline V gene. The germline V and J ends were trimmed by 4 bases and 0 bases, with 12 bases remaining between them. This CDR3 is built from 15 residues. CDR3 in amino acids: CASSSRDTVNTEAFF. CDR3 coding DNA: TGTGCCAGCAGCTCCCGAGACACGGTGAACACTGAAGCTTTCTTT.

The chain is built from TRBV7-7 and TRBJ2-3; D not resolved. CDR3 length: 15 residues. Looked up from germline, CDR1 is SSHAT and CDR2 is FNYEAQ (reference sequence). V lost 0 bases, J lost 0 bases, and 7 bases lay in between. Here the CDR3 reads CASSLAPGSTDTQYF. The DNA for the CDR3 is TGTGCCAGCAGCTTAGCCCCGGGTAGCACAGATACGCAGTATTTT.

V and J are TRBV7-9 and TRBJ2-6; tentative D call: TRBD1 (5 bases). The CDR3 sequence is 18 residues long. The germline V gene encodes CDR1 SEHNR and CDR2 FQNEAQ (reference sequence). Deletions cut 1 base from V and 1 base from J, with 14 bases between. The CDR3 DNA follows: TGTGCCAGCAGCTTAGAGGGGCTTCCAGGGTCTGGGGCCAACGTCCTGACTTTC. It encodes CASSLEGLPGSGANVLTF.

This chain's CDR3 is CASSFQRTSGQDNEQFF. The CDR3 region has the DNA TGTGCCAGCAGCTTCCAGCGGACTAGCGGACAAGACAATGAGCAGTTCTTC. This rearrangement joins TRBV9 to TRBJ2-1; 10 bases align to TRBD2. The CDR3 covers 17 residues. Trimming at V came to 4 bases and at J to 5 bases, leaving 12 bases not matched to a gene. Germline CDR1 and CDR2: SGDLS and YYNGEE.

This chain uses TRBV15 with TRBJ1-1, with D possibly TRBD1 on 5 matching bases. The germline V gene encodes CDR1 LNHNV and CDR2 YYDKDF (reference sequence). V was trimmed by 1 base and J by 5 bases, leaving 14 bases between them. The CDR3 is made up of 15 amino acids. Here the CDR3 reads CATSRAQEGVTEAFF. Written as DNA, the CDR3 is TGTGCCACCAGCAGAGCCCAGGAAGGGGTGACTGAAGCTTTCTTT.

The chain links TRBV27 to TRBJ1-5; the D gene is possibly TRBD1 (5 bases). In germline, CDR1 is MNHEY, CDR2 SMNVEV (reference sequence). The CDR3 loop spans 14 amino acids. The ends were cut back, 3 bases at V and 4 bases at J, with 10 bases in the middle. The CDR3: CASSFSGGNQPQHF. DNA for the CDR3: TGTGCCAGCAGTTTTTCCGGGGGAAATCAGCCCCAGCATTTT.

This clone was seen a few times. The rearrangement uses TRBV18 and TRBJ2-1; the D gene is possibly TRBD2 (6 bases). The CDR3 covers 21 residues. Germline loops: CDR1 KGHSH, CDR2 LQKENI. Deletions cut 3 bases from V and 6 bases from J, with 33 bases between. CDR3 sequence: CASSPGISKRRGGGDFNEQFF. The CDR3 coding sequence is TGTGCCAGCTCACCTGGAATTTCGAAAAGGAGGGGCGGAGGGGACTTCAATGAGCAGTTCTTC.

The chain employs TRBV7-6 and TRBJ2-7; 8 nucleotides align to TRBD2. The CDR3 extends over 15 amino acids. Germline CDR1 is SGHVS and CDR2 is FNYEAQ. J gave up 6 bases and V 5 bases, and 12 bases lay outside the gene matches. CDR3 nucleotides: TGTGCCAGCAGCCCGGGGACTAGGACGTCTACCGAGCAGTACTTC. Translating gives CASSPGTRTSTEQYF.

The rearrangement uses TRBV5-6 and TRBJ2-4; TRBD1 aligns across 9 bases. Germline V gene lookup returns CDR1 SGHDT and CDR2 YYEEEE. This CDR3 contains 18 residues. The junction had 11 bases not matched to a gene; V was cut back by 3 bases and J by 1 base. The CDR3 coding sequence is TGTGCCAGCAGCTATGGAAGGGACAGGGTTCTGGCCAAAAACATTCAGTACTTC. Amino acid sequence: CASSYGRDRVLAKNIQYF.

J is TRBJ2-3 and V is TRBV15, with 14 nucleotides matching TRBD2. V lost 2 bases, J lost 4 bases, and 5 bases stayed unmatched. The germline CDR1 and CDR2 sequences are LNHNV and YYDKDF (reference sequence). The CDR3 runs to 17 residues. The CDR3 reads CATSRYGTSGRSDTQYF. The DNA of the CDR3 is TGTGCCACCAGCAGATATGGGACTAGCGGGAGATCAGATACGCAGTATTTT.

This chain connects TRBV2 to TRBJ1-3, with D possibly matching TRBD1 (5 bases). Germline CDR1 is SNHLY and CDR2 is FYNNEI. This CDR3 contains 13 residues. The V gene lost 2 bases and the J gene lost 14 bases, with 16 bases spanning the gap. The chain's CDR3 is CASSEIGGQLVYF. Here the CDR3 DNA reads TGTGCCAGCAGTGAAATCGGGGGTCAGCTGGTATATTTT.

The CDR3 sequence is CASTAGNSYEQYF. CDR3 nucleotide sequence: TGTGCCAGCACCGCGGGGAATAGCTACGAGCAGTACTTC. V is TRBV7-9 and J is TRBJ2-7; possibly TRBD2 for D (6 bases). The CDR3 contains 13 residues. CDR1 and CDR2 from the germline V gene are SEHNR and FQNEAQ (reference sequence). Trimming took 7 bases from V and 3 from J, leaving 13 bases between them.

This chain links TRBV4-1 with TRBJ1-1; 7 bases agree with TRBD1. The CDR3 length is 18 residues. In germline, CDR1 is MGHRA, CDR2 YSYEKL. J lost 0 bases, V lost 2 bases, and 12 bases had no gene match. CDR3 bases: TGCGCCAGCAGCCAAACCTTTCCGGGACAGATAATGAACACTGAAGCTTTCTTT. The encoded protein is CASSQTFPGQIMNTEAFF.

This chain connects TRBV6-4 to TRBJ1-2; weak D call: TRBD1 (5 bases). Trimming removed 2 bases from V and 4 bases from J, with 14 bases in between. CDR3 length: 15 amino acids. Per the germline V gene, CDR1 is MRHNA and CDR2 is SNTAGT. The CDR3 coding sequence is TGTGCCAGCAGTGACACAGACAGCCCTCCCTATGGCTACACCTTC. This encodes CASSDTDSPPYGYTF.

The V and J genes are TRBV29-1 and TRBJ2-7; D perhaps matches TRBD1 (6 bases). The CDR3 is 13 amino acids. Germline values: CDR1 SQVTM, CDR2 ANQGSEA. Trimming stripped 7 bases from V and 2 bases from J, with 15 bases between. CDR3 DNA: TGCAGCGCTTTACCGGGACATACCTACGAGCAGTACTTC. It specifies CSALPGHTYEQYF.

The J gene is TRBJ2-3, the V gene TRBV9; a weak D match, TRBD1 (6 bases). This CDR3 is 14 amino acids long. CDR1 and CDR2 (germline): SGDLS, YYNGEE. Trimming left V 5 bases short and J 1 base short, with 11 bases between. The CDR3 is CASSAPGGTDTQYF. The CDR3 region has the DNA TGTGCCAGCAGTGCCCCAGGGGGCACAGATACGCAGTATTTT.

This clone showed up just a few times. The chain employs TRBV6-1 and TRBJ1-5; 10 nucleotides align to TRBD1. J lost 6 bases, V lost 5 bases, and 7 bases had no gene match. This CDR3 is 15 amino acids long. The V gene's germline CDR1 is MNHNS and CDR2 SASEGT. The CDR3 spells CASSFLTGGVQPQHF. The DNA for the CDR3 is TGTGCCAGCAGTTTCTTGACAGGGGGCGTTCAGCCCCAGCATTTT.

CDR3 in DNA: TGTGCCAGCAGTTTAACCGGGACTAATAAGTTCTTC. Amino acid sequence: CASSLTGTNKFF. The chain employs TRBV7-2 and TRBJ2-1; 7 nucleotides agree with TRBD2. The germline CDR1 and CDR2 sequences are SGHTA and FQGNSA. V lost 6 bases, J lost 14 bases, and 10 bases stayed unmatched. CDR3 length: 12 residues.

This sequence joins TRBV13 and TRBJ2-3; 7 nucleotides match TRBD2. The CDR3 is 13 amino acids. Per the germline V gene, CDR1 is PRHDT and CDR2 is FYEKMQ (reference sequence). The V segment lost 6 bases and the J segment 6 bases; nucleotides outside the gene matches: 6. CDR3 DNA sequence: TGTGCCAGCAGTTCTCGACTAGCTGATACGCAGTATTTT. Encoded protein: CASSSRLADTQYF.

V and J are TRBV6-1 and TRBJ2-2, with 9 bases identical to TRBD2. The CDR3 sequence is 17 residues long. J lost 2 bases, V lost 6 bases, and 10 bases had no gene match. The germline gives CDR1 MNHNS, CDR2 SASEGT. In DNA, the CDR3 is TGTGCCAGCAGGGAAATAGCGGGAGTGGGAAACACCGGGGAGCTGTTTTTT. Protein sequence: CASREIAGVGNTGELFF.

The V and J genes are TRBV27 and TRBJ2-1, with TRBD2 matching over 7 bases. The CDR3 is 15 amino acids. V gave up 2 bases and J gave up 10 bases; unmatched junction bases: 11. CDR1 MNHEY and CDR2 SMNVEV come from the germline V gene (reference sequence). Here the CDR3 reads CASSLASSGSVEQFF. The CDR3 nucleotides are TGTGCCAGCAGTTTAGCTTCTAGCGGATCCGTCGAGCAGTTCTTC.

CDR3 residues: CASSLSKGGADGYTF. The CDR3 DNA is TGTGCCAGCAGTTTGTCGAAGGGGGGGGCAGATGGCTACACCTTC. The chain recombines TRBV27 with TRBJ1-2; a possible D gene is TRBD1 (6 bases). Germline assignment: CDR1 MNHEY and CDR2 SMNVEV (reference sequence). The CDR3 covers 15 residues. The germline V and J ends were trimmed by 3 bases and 6 bases, with 17 bases remaining between them.

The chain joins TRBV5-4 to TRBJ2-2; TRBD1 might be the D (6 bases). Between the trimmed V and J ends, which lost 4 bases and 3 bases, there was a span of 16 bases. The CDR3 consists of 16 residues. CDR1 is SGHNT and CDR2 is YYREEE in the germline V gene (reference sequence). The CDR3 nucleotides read TGTGCCAGCAGCCCACCGATAGGGGGTGACACCGGGGAGCTGTTTTTT. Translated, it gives CASSPPIGGDTGELFF. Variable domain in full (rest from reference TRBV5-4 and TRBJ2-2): ETGVTQSPTHLIKTRGQQVTLRCSSQSGHNTVSWYQQALGQGPQFIFQYYREEENGRGNFPPRFSGLQFPNYSSELNVNALELDDSALYLCASSPPIGGDTGELFFGEGSRLTVL.

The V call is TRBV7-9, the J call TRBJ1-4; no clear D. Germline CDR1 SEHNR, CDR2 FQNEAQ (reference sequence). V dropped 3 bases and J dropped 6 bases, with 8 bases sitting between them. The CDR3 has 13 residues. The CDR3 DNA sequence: TGTGCCAGCAGCTTCGCTATAGATGAAAAACTGTTTTTT. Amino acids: CASSFAIDEKLFF.

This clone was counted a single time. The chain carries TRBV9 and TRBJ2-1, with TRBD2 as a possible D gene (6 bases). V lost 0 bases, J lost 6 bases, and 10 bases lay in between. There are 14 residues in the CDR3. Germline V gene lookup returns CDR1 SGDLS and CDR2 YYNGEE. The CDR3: CASSVVTSPNEQFF. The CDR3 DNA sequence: TGTGCCAGCAGCGTAGTTACTAGCCCCAATGAGCAGTTCTTC.

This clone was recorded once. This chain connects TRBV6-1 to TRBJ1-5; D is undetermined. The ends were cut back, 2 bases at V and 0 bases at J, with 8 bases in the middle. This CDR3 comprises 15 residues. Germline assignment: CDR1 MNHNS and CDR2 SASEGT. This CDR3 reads CASSESRYSNQPQHF. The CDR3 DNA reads TGTGCCAGCAGTGAATCCAGATATAGCAATCAGCCCCAGCATTTT.

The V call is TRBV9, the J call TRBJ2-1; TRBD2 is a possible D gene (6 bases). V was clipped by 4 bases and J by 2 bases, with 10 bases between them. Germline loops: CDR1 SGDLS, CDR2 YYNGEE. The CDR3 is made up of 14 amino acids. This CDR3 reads CASSPWTTYNEQFF. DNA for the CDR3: TGTGCCAGCAGCCCCTGGACTACCTACAATGAGCAGTTCTTC.

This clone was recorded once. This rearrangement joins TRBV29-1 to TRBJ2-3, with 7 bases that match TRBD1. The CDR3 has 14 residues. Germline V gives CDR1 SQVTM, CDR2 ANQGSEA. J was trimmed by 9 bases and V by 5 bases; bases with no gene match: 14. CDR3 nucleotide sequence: TGCAGCGTTCCTATCGGGACAGATTTTCACACGCAGTATTTT. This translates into CSVPIGTDFHTQYF.

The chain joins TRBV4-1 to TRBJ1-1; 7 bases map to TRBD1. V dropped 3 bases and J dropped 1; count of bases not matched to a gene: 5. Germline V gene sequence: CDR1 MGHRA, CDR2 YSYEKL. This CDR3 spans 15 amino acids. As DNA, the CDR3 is TGCGCCAGCAGCCAGAGGACAGGAGAGAACACTGAAGCTTTCTTT. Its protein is CASSQRTGENTEAFF.